This TCR beta chain is from a study of Graves' ophthalmopathy and Graves' hyperthyroidism. CDR1 is LGHNA, CDR2 YSLEER, per germline. The CDR3 spans 14 residues. Between the trimmed V and J ends, which lost 1 base and 9 bases, there was a span of 10 bases. Amplified material comprised TCR beta CDR3 regions derived from RNA transcripts. HTBI-primed RT-PCR formed the first round, and a multiplex PCR formed the second. In TCRdb, the multiplex PCR reads were re-called with MiXCR into one record per CDR3 protein. The table shows about 400,000 distinct CDR3 sequences, with 21% occurring only once. The sequenced sample was peripheral blood. The origin of this receptor is a woman under 30 with stable Graves' hyperthyroidism. The chain recombines TRBV4-3 with TRBJ1-6; perhaps TRBD1 as D (5 bases). The CDR3 bases are TGCGCCAGCAGCCAAGGCAGGGTCGGTTCACCCCTCCACTTT. This translates into CASSQGRVGSPLHF.